Presented here are 13 T cell receptor beta chains from one specimen sequenced in a study of vaccination effects on CD4 cells after COVID-19. Under the ViraFEST assay, PBMC were stimulated with viral peptide pools so that antigen-specific CD4+ T cells expanded. Sequencing was performed afterwards. A 10-day culture period preceded the isolation of CD4+ T cells. Vaccine administered to participants consisted of two doses of either BNT162b2 or mRNA-1273. Libraries were prepared by immunoSEQ multiplex PCR; TCRdb keeps only in-frame clonotypes and omits some of them. The sample lists fewer than 30,000 clones, 73% occurring once. These receptors have no identified antigens. The sample in question was CD4+ T cells from PBMCs cultured with SARS-CoV-2 spike peptides, obtained after COVID-19 vaccination. These receptors originate from a human donor who received a COVID-19 vaccine.

CDR3 amino acids: CASSAGTTGTGNTIYF. CDR3 DNA sequence: TGTGCCAGCAGCGCGGGGACCACCGGTACTGGAAACACCATATATTTT. The chain couples TRBV9 to TRBJ1-3; possible D gene TRBD1, 5 bases. This CDR3 comprises 16 residues. The V end lost 3 bases, the J end lost 2 bases, and 15 bases lay between the germline ends. In germline, CDR1 is SGDLS, CDR2 YYNGEE.

This clone appeared a single time. This chain uses TRBV10-3 with TRBJ1-2, with D possibly being TRBD1 (6 bases). Germline assignment: CDR1 ENHRY and CDR2 SYGVKD. The V end lost 0 bases, the J end lost 2 bases, and 10 bases lay between the germline ends. The CDR3 loop spans 15 amino acids. CDR3 region: CAISESGQGNYGYTF. The CDR3 DNA reads TGTGCCATCAGTGAGTCTGGCCAGGGGAACTATGGCTACACCTTC.

The chain employs TRBV7-7 and TRBJ2-3; 12 positions agree with TRBD2. V shed 7 bases and J 4 bases; nucleotides not matched to a gene: 9. The CDR3 has 16 residues. From germline, CDR1 is SSHAT and CDR2 FNYEAQ (reference sequence). CDR3 sequence: CASNPLAGGLSDTQYF. In DNA form, the CDR3 reads TGTGCCAGCAACCCTCTAGCGGGGGGGCTTTCAGATACGCAGTATTTT.

V gene TRBV7-8 combines with J gene TRBJ1-1, with 8 bases aligning to TRBD1. The ends lost 5 bases at V and 5 bases at J; junction bases unmatched: 7. This CDR3 is built from 14 residues. Germline loops: CDR1 SGHVS, CDR2 FQNEAQ. The CDR3 DNA follows: TGTGCCAGCAGCCCCAGGGGGCGGGGGACTGAAGCTTTCTTT. It yields the protein CASSPRGRGTEAFF.

Only a few counts were recorded for this clone. The CDR3 loop is CASSEASTSGLAYEQYF. The CDR3 DNA follows: TGTGCCAGCAGTGAAGCGTCGACTAGCGGGTTGGCCTACGAGCAGTACTTC. V gene TRBV2 combines with J gene TRBJ2-7; the match to TRBD2 covers 10 bases. The length of the CDR3 is 17 residues. Germline CDR1 reads SNHLY; CDR2 reads FYNNEI. After removal of 0 bases from V and 2 bases from J, the junction contained 7 bases not matched to a gene.

The genes are TRBV29-1 and TRBJ2-7; 7 nucleotides line up with TRBD1. This CDR3 is built from 13 residues. The junction had 12 bases not matched to a gene; V was cut back by 4 bases and J by 9 bases. CDR1 and CDR2 (germline): SQVTM, ANQGSEA. Here the CDR3 reads CSVGVSRTGLQYF. Written as DNA, the CDR3 is TGCAGCGTTGGAGTGTCGAGGACAGGCCTGCAGTACTTC.

In this sample, this clone turned up a few times. The J gene is TRBJ1-1, the V gene TRBV11-3; TRBD1 is a possible D gene (6 bases). CDR1 SGHNT and CDR2 YENEEA come from the germline V gene. Trimming cost V 7 bases and J 2 bases, with 14 bases left between them. The CDR3 totals 14 residues. CDR3 residues: CASTWKDRNTEAFF. CDR3 nucleotide sequence: TGTGCCAGCACCTGGAAGGACAGAAACACTGAAGCTTTCTTT.

This clone was seen more than once but under ten times. This chain connects TRBV6-6 to TRBJ2-3; 9 nucleotides align to TRBD2. Germline V gene data show CDR1 as MNHNY and CDR2 as SVGAGI (reference sequence). The CDR3 is 16 amino acids. Losses at the gene ends were 2 bases for V and 6 bases for J; bases not matched to a gene: 9. CDR3 nucleotides: TGTGCCAGCAGTTACCAGGGCGGGGGGGGCCCGGATACGCAGTATTTT. Translation: CASSYQGGGGPDTQYF.

The rearrangement uses TRBV24-1 and TRBJ2-2; D might be TRBD2 (6 bases). Germline assignment: CDR1 KGHDR and CDR2 SFDVKD. The germline V and J ends were trimmed by 9 bases and 1 base, with 11 bases remaining between them. The CDR3 spans 14 residues. CDR3 sequence (DNA): TGTGCCACCGAGGACTACCTGAACACCGGGGAGCTGTTTTTT. Protein: CATEDYLNTGELFF.

This clone turned up a few times. V is TRBV7-9 and J is TRBJ2-7; 12 nucleotides align to TRBD2. This CDR3 comprises 15 residues. The germline gives CDR1 SEHNR, CDR2 FQNEAQ (reference sequence). Germline trimming cut 1 base from V and 3 bases from J; bases unmatched to any gene: 1. The DNA for the CDR3 is TGTGCCAGCAGCTTAGGGACTAGCGGGAACTACGAGCAGTACTTC. Its translation: CASSLGTSGNYEQYF.

V usage is TRBV16 and J usage is TRBJ2-1; the D call may be TRBD1 or TRBD2 (5 bases each). Germline assignment: CDR1 KGHSY and CDR2 FQNENV. The CDR3 loop spans 16 amino acids. The V gene lost 1 base and the J gene lost 6 bases, with 16 bases spanning the gap. Here the CDR3 DNA reads TGTGCCAGCAGCCAATTCGAGGGGAACTACCTCAATGAGCAGTTCTTC. Translating it yields CASSQFEGNYLNEQFF.

The V gene is TRBV6-4, the J gene TRBJ1-2; D is uncertain. The CDR3 is 13 residues long. Germline V gene data show CDR1 as MRHNA and CDR2 as SNTAGT. Trimming pared 0 bases from V and 7 bases from J, leaving 9 bases between. The CDR3 bases are TGTGCCAGCAGTGACTCGGCAGAAGGTGGCTACACCTTC. Amino acids: CASSDSAEGGYTF.

This chain uses TRBV27 with TRBJ2-1, with 9 bases matching TRBD1. After removal of 6 bases from V and 7 bases from J, the junction contained 10 bases not matched to a gene. Germline-derived CDR1 and CDR2 are MNHEY and SMNVEV (reference sequence). The CDR3 extends over 15 amino acids. The CDR3 loop reads CASRDAGTGSNEQFF. CDR3 nucleotides: TGTGCCAGCAGAGATGCCGGGACAGGGTCTAATGAGCAGTTCTTC.